Sequencing of this T cell receptor beta chain was carried out in a study of breast tumors, draining lymph nodes, adjacent tissues. TCRdb re-analysed the multiplex PCR reads in MiXCR, keeping a single row per CDR3 protein. The sample comprises under 350,000 distinct CDR3 sequences, roughly 31% of which are singletons, and 0.85% to 1.2% rests with the top ten. As concerns this clonotype: Its target is not known. A much larger clone lies a single base off, so this may be a read error.

The lymph nodes were axillary draining lymph nodes from breast cancer patients. Notes on the study in general: Tumor TCR diversity was below lymph nodes but above nontumor tissue. Findings are consistent with lymph node origin and intratumoral expansion of most tumor T cells. The lymph node origin of tumor T cells was framed as consistent with a hypothesis, not demonstrated.

Germline loops: CDR1 SGHDN, CDR2 FVKESK. There are 14 residues in the CDR3. The V and J genes are TRBV14 and TRBJ2-7; D perhaps matches TRBD1 (6 bases). This sequence originates from a female donor with breast cancer. Some clones in this sample may be carry-over from other donors' samples. Sequencing was performed on axillary lymph node tissue. CDR3 in amino acids: CASSQRGTTGEQSF. Written as DNA, the CDR3 is TGTGCCAGCAGCCAAAGGGGGACCACCGGCGAGCAGTCCTTC.